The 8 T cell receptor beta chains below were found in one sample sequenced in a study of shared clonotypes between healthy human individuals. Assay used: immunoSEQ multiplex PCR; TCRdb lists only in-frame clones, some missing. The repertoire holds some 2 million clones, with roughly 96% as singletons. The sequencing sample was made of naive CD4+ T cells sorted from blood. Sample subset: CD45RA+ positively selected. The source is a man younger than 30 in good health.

CDR3 coding DNA: TGTGCCAGCAGCCTCAATAGGGCTGCAGATACGCAGTATTTT. Its translation is CASSLNRAADTQYF. The chain employs TRBV5-4 and TRBJ2-3; D remains unclear. Germline CDR1 is SGHNT and CDR2 is YYREEE (reference sequence). V gave up 4 bases and J gave up 4 bases, with 13 bases separating them. The CDR3 sequence is 14 residues long.

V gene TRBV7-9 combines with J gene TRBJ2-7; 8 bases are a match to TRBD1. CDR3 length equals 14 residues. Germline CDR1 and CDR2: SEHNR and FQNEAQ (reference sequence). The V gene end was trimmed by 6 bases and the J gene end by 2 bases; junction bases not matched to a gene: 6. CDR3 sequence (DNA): TGTGCCAGCAGTGAAGGACAGGGAGCCTACGAGCAGTACTTC. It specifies CASSEGQGAYEQYF.

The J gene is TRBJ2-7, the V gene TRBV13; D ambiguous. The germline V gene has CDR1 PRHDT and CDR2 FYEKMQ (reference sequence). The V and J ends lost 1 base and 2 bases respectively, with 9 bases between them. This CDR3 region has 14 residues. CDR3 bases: TGTGCCAGCAGCTTAGTAGGTCGGGCCTACGAGCAGTACTTC. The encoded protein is CASSLVGRAYEQYF.

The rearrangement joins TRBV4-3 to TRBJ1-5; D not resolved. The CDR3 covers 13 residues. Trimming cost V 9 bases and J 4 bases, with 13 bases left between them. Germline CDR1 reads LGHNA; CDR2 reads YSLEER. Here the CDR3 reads CASSLNENQPQHF. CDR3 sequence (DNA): TGCGCCAGTTCCCTAAACGAGAATCAGCCCCAGCATTTT.

The CDR3 DNA reads TGTGCCAGCAGCTTGATGGGCACAGATACGCAGTATTTT. Translating gives CASSLMGTDTQYF. This rearrangement joins TRBV7-9 to TRBJ2-3; D call uncertain. The CDR3 loop spans 13 amino acids. The ends were cut back, 3 bases at V and 1 base at J, with 5 bases in the middle. In germline, CDR1 is SEHNR, CDR2 FQNEAQ (reference sequence).

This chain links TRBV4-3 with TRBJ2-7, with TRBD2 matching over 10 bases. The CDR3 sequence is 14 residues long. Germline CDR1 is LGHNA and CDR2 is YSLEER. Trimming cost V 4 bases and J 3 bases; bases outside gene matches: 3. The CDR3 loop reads CASSLGTSVYEQYF. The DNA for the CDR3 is TGCGCCAGCAGCCTTGGGACTAGCGTCTACGAGCAGTACTTC.

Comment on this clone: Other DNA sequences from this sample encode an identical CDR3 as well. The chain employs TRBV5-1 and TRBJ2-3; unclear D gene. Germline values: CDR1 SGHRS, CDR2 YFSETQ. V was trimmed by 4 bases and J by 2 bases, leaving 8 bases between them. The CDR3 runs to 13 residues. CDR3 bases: TGCGCCAGCAGCCTCGGGCTCACAGATACGCAGTATTTT. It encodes CASSLGLTDTQYF.

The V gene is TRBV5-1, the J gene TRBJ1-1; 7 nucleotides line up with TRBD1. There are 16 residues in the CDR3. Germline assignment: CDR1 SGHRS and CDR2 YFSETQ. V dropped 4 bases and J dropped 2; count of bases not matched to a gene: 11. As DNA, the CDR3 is TGCGCCAGCAGCCCCGGCCGGACAGGAGCTAACACTGAAGCTTTCTTT. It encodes CASSPGRTGANTEAFF.